The clone carrying this TCR beta chain was seen more than once but under ten times. Its target is unknown. This record belongs to a study of T-cell reconstitution after alpha-beta-depleted transplantation in children. Points from the study as a whole: There were reportedly several hundred expanded graft clones from which alpha-beta T cells came about two months after transplant.

Preparation of the TCRbeta library was carried out with unique molecular identifiers. TCRdb re-analysed the PCR reads in MiXCR, keeping a single row per CDR3 protein. The repertoire holds around 450,000 distinct CDR3 sequences, with around 15% as singletons. The CDR3 runs 12 residues. Germline CDR1 is SNHLY and CDR2 is FYNNEI. The V end lost 5 bases, the J end lost 5 bases, and 9 bases lay between the germline ends. The sample consisted of PBMCs, mostly from graft donor cells, taken 360 days after TCRalphabeta/CD19-depleted stem cell transplant. The source is a boy in the first two years of life who had a stem cell transplant for Wiskott-Aldrich syndrome, so the T cells may come from the graft donor. This sequence joins TRBV2 and TRBJ2-5; perhaps TRBD1 as D (5 bases). CDR3 in amino acids: CASSTGGETQYF. The CDR3 DNA is TGTGCCAGCAGTACAGGTGGGGAGACCCAGTACTTC. The full variable domain, its missing parts supplied by reference TRBV2 and TRBJ2-5, is EPEVTQTPSHQVTQMGQEVILRCVPISNHLYFYWYRQILGQKVEFLVSFYNNEISEKSEIFDDQFSVERPDGSNFTLKIRSTKLEDSAMYFCASSTGGETQYFGPGTRLLVL.